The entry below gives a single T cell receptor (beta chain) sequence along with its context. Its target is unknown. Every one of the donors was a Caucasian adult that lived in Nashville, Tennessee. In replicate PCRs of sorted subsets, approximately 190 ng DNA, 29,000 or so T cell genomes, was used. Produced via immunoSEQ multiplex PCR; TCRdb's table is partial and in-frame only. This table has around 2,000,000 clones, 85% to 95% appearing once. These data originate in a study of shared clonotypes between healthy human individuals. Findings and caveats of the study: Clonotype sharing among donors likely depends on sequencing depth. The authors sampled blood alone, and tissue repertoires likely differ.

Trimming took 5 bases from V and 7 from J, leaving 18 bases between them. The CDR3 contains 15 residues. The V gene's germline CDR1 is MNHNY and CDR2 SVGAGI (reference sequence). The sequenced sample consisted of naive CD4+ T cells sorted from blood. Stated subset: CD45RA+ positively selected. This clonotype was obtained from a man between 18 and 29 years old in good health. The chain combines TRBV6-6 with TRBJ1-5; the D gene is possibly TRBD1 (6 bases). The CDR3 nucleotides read TGTGCCAGCAGTACCGGACAGCAGGTACGACAGCCCCAGCATTTT. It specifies CASSTGQQVRQPQHF.